The 19 T cell receptor beta chains presented below share a single source sample, sequenced in a study of T cell responses to AZD1222 COVID-19 vaccine. The repertoire was sequenced with immunoSEQ multiplex PCR; TCRdb's copy has only in-frame clones and lacks some. The data hold about 150,000 clones, with around 90% observed a single time. The sample here was peripheral blood, taken on day 0 of AZD1222 vaccination. All receptors come from an adult in good health.

V usage is TRBV19 and J usage is TRBJ2-1; possibly TRBD2 for D (6 bases). Germline loops: CDR1 LNHDA, CDR2 SQIVND (reference sequence). Trimming took off 10 bases at V and 10 bases at J, with 17 bases between the two ends. The CDR3 loop spans 12 amino acids. CDR3 bases: TGTGCCACTTGGGACCGGGCGGGAGAGCAGTTCTTC. This encodes CATWDRAGEQFF.

The V gene is TRBV27, the J gene TRBJ2-7; 8 bases are shared with TRBD1. Losses at the gene ends were 1 base for V and 3 bases for J; bases not matched to a gene: 2. The germline V gene encodes CDR1 MNHEY and CDR2 SMNVEV (reference sequence). The CDR3 is 14 residues long. In DNA, the CDR3 is TGTGCCAGCAGTTTATACGGACAGGGCTACGAGCAGTACTTC. Translation: CASSLYGQGYEQYF.

The chain joins TRBV4-3 to TRBJ2-7; D gene ambiguous. Trimming removed 1 base at V and 0 bases at J, with 4 bases between. Germline CDR1 is LGHNA and CDR2 is YSLEER. CDR3 length: 13 amino acids. The CDR3 loop is CASSQGFSYEQYF. In nucleotides, the CDR3 is TGCGCCAGCAGCCAAGGATTCTCCTACGAGCAGTACTTC.

V and J are TRBV20-1 and TRBJ1-1; no definite D call. V gave up 3 bases and J gave up 4 bases, with 9 bases separating them. Germline V CDR1 and CDR2: DFQATT, SNEGSKA (reference sequence). This CDR3 comprises 12 residues. CDR3 DNA sequence: TGCAGTGCTAGTCGAAGTGGCACTGAAGCTTTCTTT. This sequence encodes CSASRSGTEAFF.

The rearrangement links TRBV11-1 to TRBJ1-2, with D maybe TRBD1 (6 bases). Looked up from germline, CDR1 is SGHAT and CDR2 is FQDESV (reference sequence). The CDR3 consists of 14 residues. V was pared by 2 bases and J by 4 bases, with 11 bases between. CDR3 region: CASSLKQGPYGYTF. The CDR3, as DNA: TGTGCCAGCAGCTTAAAACAGGGACCCTATGGCTACACCTTC.

J is TRBJ2-1 and V is TRBV9; TRBD2 matches at 8 bases. This CDR3 is 16 amino acids long. CDR1 and CDR2 (germline): SGDLS, YYNGEE. V lost 4 bases and J lost 1; bases outside the gene matches: 7. The CDR3 nucleotides are TGTGCCAGCAGCCCCCGGGGGGGAGGGTCCTACAATGAGCAGTTCTTC. Amino acids: CASSPRGGGSYNEQFF.

The V gene is TRBV19, the J gene TRBJ1-6; D unclear. The CDR3 loop spans 15 amino acids. The V and J ends lost 1 base and 5 bases respectively, with 9 bases between them. The germline V gene encodes CDR1 LNHDA and CDR2 SQIVND (reference sequence). The CDR3 here is CASSIGRLDNSPLHF. The CDR3 bases are TGTGCCAGTAGTATAGGACGGCTCGATAATTCACCCCTCCACTTT.

The V call is TRBV10-3, the J call TRBJ1-1; the D is unclear. Germline-derived CDR1 and CDR2 are ENHRY and SYGVKD. This CDR3 has 13 amino acids. V lost 10 bases, J lost 0 bases, and 12 bases lay in between. CDR3 DNA: TGTGCCACCCTTCCGGCCATGAACACTGAAGCTTTCTTT. Its translation is CATLPAMNTEAFF.

The genes are TRBV27 and TRBJ2-5; the D is unclear. Trimming cost V 4 bases and J 2 bases, with 17 bases left between them. The CDR3 loop spans 16 amino acids. Germline loops: CDR1 MNHEY, CDR2 SMNVEV (reference sequence). CDR3 nucleotide sequence: TGTGCCAGCAGTTCCTATTTCGCCGGTCCTCAAGAGACCCAGTACTTC. Translation gives CASSSYFAGPQETQYF.

V gene TRBV15 combines with J gene TRBJ2-3; TRBD2 is a possible D gene (6 bases). Germline CDR1 reads LNHNV; CDR2 reads YYDKDF (reference sequence). The V end was cut by 0 bases, the J end by 2 bases, with 9 bases between. The CDR3 covers 15 residues. The CDR3 protein is CATSRDGTPTDTQYF. The CDR3 coding sequence is TGTGCCACCAGCAGAGATGGGACTCCCACAGATACGCAGTATTTT.

The chain employs TRBV6-1 and TRBJ2-7; TRBD1 aligns across 9 bases. The trim removed 3 bases at V and 8 bases at J, leaving 8 bases unmatched. Germline V lookup: CDR1 MNHNS, CDR2 SASEGT. The CDR3 runs to 14 residues. The CDR3 here is CASSDGQGYGKQYF. CDR3 nucleotide sequence: TGTGCCAGCAGTGACGGACAGGGGTATGGCAAGCAGTACTTC.

To note about this clone: The limits of the CDR3 on the DNA are not certain, so only TCRdb's listed CDR3 is given. This rearrangement joins TRBV18 to TRBJ2-7. The CDR3 totals 13 residues, both ends included. CDR1 KGHSH and CDR2 LQKENI come from the germline V gene. The chain's CDR3 is CASSSGQTYEQYF.

The chain links TRBV2 to TRBJ1-5; the match to TRBD1 covers 9 bases. Unmatched junction bases numbered 6, after V lost 6 bases and J lost 6 bases. Germline CDR1 and CDR2: SNHLY and FYNNEI. This CDR3 spans 14 amino acids. The CDR3 DNA follows: TGTGCCAGCAGCCTCGACAGGGGGTCTCAGCCCCAGCATTTT. Protein product: CASSLDRGSQPQHF. Full variable domain (rest looked up from reference TRBV2 and TRBJ1-5): EPEVTQTPSHQVTQMGQEVILRCVPISNHLYFYWYRQILGQKVEFLVSFYNNEISEKSEIFDDQFSVERPDGSNFTLKIRSTKLEDSAMYFCASSLDRGSQPQHFGDGTRLSIL.

The V gene is TRBV4-2, the J gene TRBJ1-2; TRBD1 is a possible D gene (5 bases). Trimming took 1 base from V and 4 from J, leaving 13 bases between them. This CDR3 is built from 15 residues. Germline lookup yields CDR1 LGHNA and CDR2 YNFKEQ. The CDR3 DNA sequence: TGTGCCAGCAGCCAAGCTCGGGGGGAGAGCTATGGCTACACCTTC. Translation: CASSQARGESYGYTF.

V and J are TRBV7-3 and TRBJ2-4; a weak D match, TRBD1 (6 bases). This CDR3 region has 13 residues. V shed 4 bases and J shed 10 bases, with 14 bases lying between them. The germline V gene encodes CDR1 SGHTA and CDR2 FQGTGA. The CDR3 is CASSSDSPGIQYF. The CDR3 DNA sequence: TGTGCCAGCAGCTCGGACAGCCCTGGAATTCAGTACTTC.

The rearrangement joins TRBV5-6 to TRBJ2-3; 7 nucleotides align to TRBD1. This CDR3 spans 14 amino acids. V shed 2 bases, J shed 2 bases, and the junction held 2 bases outside the gene matches. Germline V gene lookup returns CDR1 SGHDT and CDR2 YYEEEE. CDR3 sequence (DNA): TGTGCCAGCAGCTTCGGGACAGTCACAGATACGCAGTATTTT. This translates into CASSFGTVTDTQYF.

This clone showed up just once. This chain uses TRBV21-1 with TRBJ2-3; the D call in the table, TRBD2, was not verified against the DNA. TRBV21-1 is a pseudogene segment. This CDR3 contains 16 residues. In DNA, the CDR3 is TGTGCCAGCAGGATTCCTAGCGGTAGTAGCACAGATACGCAGTATTTT. Translating it yields CASRIPSGSSTDTQYF.

This chain links TRBV10-1 with TRBJ2-5; 7 positions agree with TRBD1. The CDR3 is 13 residues long. The germline V gene encodes CDR1 WNHNN and CDR2 SYGVQD (reference sequence). After removal of 9 bases from V and 5 bases from J, the junction contained 9 bases not matched to a gene. CDR3 DNA: TGCGCCAGTTTCCGAGGGGGCGCGGAGACCCAGTACTTC. Residues: CASFRGGAETQYF.

Only one count was recorded for this clone. This chain connects TRBV28 to TRBJ2-7; D call uncertain. V shed 1 base and J shed 3 bases, with 7 bases lying between them. Germline assignment: CDR1 MDHEN and CDR2 SYDVKM. This CDR3 has 13 residues. CDR3 nucleotide sequence: TGTGCCAGCAGTTTATCGCAGAGCTACGAGCAGTACTTC. It encodes CASSLSQSYEQYF. Supplemented by reference TRBV28 and TRBJ2-7, the full variable domain reads DVKVTQSSRYLVKRTGEKVFLECVQDMDHENMFWYRQDPGLGLRLIYFSYDVKMKEKGDIPEGYSVSREKKERFSLILESASTNQTSMYLCASSLSQSYEQYFGPGTRLTVT.